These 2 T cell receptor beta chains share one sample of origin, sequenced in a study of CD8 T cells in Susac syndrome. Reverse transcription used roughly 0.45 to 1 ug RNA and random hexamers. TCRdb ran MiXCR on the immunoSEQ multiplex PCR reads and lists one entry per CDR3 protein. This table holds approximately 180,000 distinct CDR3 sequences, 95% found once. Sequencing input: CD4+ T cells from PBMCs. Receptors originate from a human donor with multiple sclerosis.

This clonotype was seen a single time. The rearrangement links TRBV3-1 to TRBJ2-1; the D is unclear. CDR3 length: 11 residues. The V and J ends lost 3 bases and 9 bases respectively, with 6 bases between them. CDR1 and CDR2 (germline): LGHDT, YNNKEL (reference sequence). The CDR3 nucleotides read TGTGCCAGCAGCCAGCATGGTGAGCAGTTCTTC. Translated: CASSQHGEQFF.

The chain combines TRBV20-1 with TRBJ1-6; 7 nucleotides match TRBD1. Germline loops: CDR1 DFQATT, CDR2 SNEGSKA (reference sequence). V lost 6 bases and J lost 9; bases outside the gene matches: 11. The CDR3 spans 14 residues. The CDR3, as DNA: TGCAGTGCCATCCTACAGGGGCCCGTTTCACCCCTCCACTTT. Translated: CSAILQGPVSPLHF.